Each of the 13 T cell receptor beta chains below was sequenced from the same sample in a study of T cells expressing NK-cell markers. Reprocessing the 5' RACE reads, TCRdb reports a single entry for every CDR3 protein and omits DNA. Listed are 200,000 to 300,000 distinct CDR3 sequences; about 0.39% falls within the top ten. Sequenced: blood T cells: a sorted CD56 or NKG2C T cell subset, CD4+ or CD8+ T cells, or bulk PBMC T cells (not recorded which). The receptors were gathered from a man aged 18 to 29 in good health.

The chain links TRBV3-1 to TRBJ2-5. CDR1 is LGHDT and CDR2 is YNNKEL in the germline V gene (reference sequence). The CDR3 totals 14 residues. The CDR3 region is CASSQPQDQETQYF.

The chain uses TRBV19 and TRBJ2-1; TCRdb outputs TRBD2, but without DNA this stays unchecked. The CDR3 runs 17 residues. Germline V gene data show CDR1 as LNHDA and CDR2 as SQIVND (reference sequence). CDR3 region: CASSIKSGTSGRNEQFF.

The chain carries TRBV7-9 and TRBJ2-5; TCRdb reports TRBD2, a call that lacks DNA to check it against. CDR1 is SEHNR, CDR2 FQNEAQ, per germline (reference sequence). CDR3 length: 17 amino acids. Here the CDR3 reads CASSLVVKLAGVETQYF. The full variable domain, with the rest looked up from reference TRBV7-9 and TRBJ2-5, is DTGVSQNPRHKITKRGQNVTFRCDPISEHNRLYWYRQTLGQGPEFLTYFQNEAQLEKSRLLSDRFSAERPKGSFSTLEIQRTEQGDSAMYLCASSLVVKLAGVETQYFGPGTRLLVL.

J is TRBJ2-1 and V is TRBV7-2; TCRdb reports TRBD2, a call that lacks DNA to check it against. Germline assignment: CDR1 SGHTA and CDR2 FQGNSA. The length of the CDR3 is 14 residues. CDR3 loop: CASLLAGGYNEQFF. The full variable domain, completed using reference TRBV7-2 and TRBJ2-1, is GAGVSQSPSNKVTEKGKDVELRCDPISGHTALYWYRQSLGQGLEFLIYFQGNSAPDKSGLPSDRFSAERTGGSVSTLTIQRTQQEDSAVYLCASLLAGGYNEQFFGPGTRLTVL.

The gene calls are TRBV12-3 or TRBV12-4 and TRBJ1-1; absent DNA, TCRdb's TRBD1 call cannot be checked. The length of the CDR3 is 14 residues. The CDR3 reads CASSPGPQNTEAFF.

V gene TRBV10-3 combines with J gene TRBJ2-2; TCRdb proposes TRBD1, but this gene call is untestable without DNA. This CDR3 region has 18 residues. Germline assignment: CDR1 ENHRY and CDR2 SYGVKD. The CDR3 sequence: CAISESSFRTENTGELFF.

This chain connects TRBV4-1 to TRBJ1-3. Germline V gene sequence: CDR1 MGHRA, CDR2 YSYEKL. This CDR3 spans 13 amino acids. CDR3 in amino acids: CASSQDRGNTIYF.

This chain uses TRBV12-3 or TRBV12-4 with TRBJ2-3; TCRdb names TRBD2, which stays unverified in the absence of DNA. The CDR3 consists of 14 residues. The CDR3 reads CASGTSGRPDTQYF.

The rearrangement links TRBV20-1 to TRBJ2-7; TCRdb outputs TRBD1, but without DNA this stays unchecked. CDR1 DFQATT and CDR2 SNEGSKA come from the germline V gene (reference sequence). This CDR3 has 12 residues. This chain's CDR3 is CSAIDRGTEQYF.

The chain carries TRBV7-2 and TRBJ2-7. This CDR3 comprises 14 residues. The V gene's germline CDR1 is SGHTA and CDR2 FQGNSA. The chain's CDR3 is CASSSRVSTYEQYF. Filled out from reference TRBV7-2 and TRBJ2-7, the complete variable domain reads GAGVSQSPSNKVTEKGKDVELRCDPISGHTALYWYRQSLGQGLEFLIYFQGNSAPDKSGLPSDRFSAERTGGSVSTLTIQRTQQEDSAVYLCASSSRVSTYEQYFGPGTRLTVT.

The chain joins TRBV6-2 or TRBV6-3 to TRBJ2-1. The CDR3 has 17 amino acids. CDR1 MNHEY and CDR2 SVGEGT come from the germline V gene. The CDR3 is CASTTQRRVSSYNEQFF.

The chain joins TRBV20-1 to TRBJ2-1; TCRdb's D call of TRBD1 is untestable without DNA. This CDR3 spans 14 amino acids. CDR1 is DFQATT and CDR2 is SNEGSKA in the germline V gene (reference sequence). CDR3 protein: CSAPKGGSYNEQFF.

The rearrangement joins TRBV28 to TRBJ2-1; the TCRdb call, TRBD1, lacks DNA for checking. This CDR3 is 12 amino acids long. Germline V gene data show CDR1 as MDHEN and CDR2 as SYDVKM. The chain's CDR3 is CASSLQGEWQFF.